This T cell receptor (beta chain) was obtained from a study of yellow fever vaccine responses in identical twins. TCRdb itself ran the RT-PCR reads through MiXCR, one entry per CDR3 protein. Of about 34,000 distinct CDR3 sequences listed, 50% to 75% are singletons. The CDR3 spans 13 residues. The V end was cut by 1 base, the J end by 5 bases, with 7 bases between. CDR1 is SGHNT, CDR2 YYREEE, per germline (reference sequence). This clonotype originated in a young woman who received the yellow fever vaccine. The sequences come from T cells from blood (PBMCs), unsorted or a sorted subset (not recorded which), collected before or after yellow fever vaccination (not recorded which). V is TRBV5-4 and J is TRBJ1-5; D uncertain. Here the CDR3 reads CASSLLWDQPQHF. As DNA, the CDR3 is TGTGCCAGCAGCTTGTTGTGGGATCAGCCCCAGCATTTT.